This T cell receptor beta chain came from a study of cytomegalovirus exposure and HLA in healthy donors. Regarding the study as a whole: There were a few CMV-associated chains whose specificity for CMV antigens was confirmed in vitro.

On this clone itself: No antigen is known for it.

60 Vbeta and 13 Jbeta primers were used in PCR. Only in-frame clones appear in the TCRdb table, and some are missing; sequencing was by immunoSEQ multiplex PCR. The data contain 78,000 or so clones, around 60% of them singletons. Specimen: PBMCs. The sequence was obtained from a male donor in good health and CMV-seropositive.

CDR3 sequence reads: CASSPRELTNEKLFF. CDR3 sequence (DNA): TGTGCCAGCAGCCCCAGGGAATTGACTAATGAAAAACTGTTTTTT. The V gene is TRBV13, the J gene TRBJ1-4; TRBD1 might be the D (5 bases). The CDR3 spans 15 residues. Germline assignment: CDR1 PRHDT and CDR2 FYEKMQ (reference sequence). Trimming pared 5 bases from V and 2 bases from J, leaving 12 bases between.